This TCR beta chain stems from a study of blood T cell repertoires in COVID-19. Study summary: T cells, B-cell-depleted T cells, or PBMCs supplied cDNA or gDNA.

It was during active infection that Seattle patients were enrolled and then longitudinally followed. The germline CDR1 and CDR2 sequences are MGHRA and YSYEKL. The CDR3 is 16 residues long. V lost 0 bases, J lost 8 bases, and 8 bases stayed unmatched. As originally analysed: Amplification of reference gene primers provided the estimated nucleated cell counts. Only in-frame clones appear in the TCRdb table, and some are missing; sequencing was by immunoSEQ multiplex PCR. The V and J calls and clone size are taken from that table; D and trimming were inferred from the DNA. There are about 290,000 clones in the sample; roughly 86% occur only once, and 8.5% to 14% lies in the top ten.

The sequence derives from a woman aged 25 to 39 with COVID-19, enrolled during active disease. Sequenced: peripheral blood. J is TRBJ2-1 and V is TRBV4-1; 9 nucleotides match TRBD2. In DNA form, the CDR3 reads TGCGCCAGCAGCCAAGAAGTCGGGACTAGCTATTATGAGCAGTTCTTC. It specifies CASSQEVGTSYYEQFF.